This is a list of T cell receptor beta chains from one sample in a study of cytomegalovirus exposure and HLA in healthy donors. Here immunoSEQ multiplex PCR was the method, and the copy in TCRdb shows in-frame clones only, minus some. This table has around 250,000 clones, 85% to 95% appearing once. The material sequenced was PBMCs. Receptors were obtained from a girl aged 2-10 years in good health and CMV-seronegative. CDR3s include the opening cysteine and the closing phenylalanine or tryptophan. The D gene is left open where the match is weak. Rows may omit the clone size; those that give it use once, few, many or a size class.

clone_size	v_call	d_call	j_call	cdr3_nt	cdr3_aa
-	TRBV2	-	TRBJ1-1	TGTGCCAGCAGTCTTACTAGCCCCGGGACGAACACTGAAGCTTTCTTT	CASSLTSPGTNTEAFF
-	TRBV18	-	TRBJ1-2	TGTGCCAGCTCCAACCGGGAGAATGGCTACACCTTC	CASSNRENGYTF
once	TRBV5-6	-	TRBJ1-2	TGTGCCAGCAGATGGGACACGCTCGGTACGGGCTACACCTTC	CASRWDTLGTGYTF
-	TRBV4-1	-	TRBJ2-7	TGCGCCAGCAGCCAACGCCGGGGGACAGCCTACGAGCAGTACTTC	CASSQRRGTAYEQYF
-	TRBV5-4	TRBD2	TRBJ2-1	TGTGCCAGCAGCTTGGGACTAGCGGGGAAGGGTACCTACAATGAGCAGTTCTTC	CASSLGLAGKGTYNEQFF
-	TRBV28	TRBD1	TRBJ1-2	TGTGCCAGCAGGTCAGGAGGACAGGGGGCGCGTGGCTACACCTTC	CASRSGGQGARGYTF
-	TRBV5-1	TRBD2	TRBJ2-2	TGCGCCAGCAGCTCCGGACTAGCGGGGTCCTGGGCCGGGGAGCTGTTTTTT	CASSSGLAGSWAGELFF
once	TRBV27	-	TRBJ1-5	TGTGCCAGCAGTTTTCTAGGGGCCAATCAGCCCCAGCATTTT	CASSFLGANQPQHF
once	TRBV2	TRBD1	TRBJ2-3	TGTGCCAGCAGCTGGACAGGGGGTCACACAGGTACGCAGTATTTT	CASSWTGGHTGTQYF
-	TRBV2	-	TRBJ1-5	TGTGCCAGCAGTGAAGGGGAGCGGATTAAACAGCCCCAGCATTTT	CASSEGERIKQPQHF
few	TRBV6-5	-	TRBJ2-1	TGTGCCAGCAGCTCCGGGACTCTGCAGTTCTTC	CASSSGTLQFF
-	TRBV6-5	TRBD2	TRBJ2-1	TGTGCCAGCAGTTACGCGACTAGCGGGGGGCTCAATGAGCAGTTCTTC	CASSYATSGGLNEQFF
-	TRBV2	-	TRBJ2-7	TGTGCCAGCACTCCTTCCCCAGGGCAGAGCTCCTACGAGCAGTACTTC	CASTPSPGQSSYEQYF
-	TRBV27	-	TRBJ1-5	TGTGCCAGCAGGATGCTGGCAGTAAGCAATCAGCCCCAGCATTTT	CASRMLAVSNQPQHF
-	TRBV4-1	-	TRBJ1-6	TGCGCCAGCAGCCAAGCCGGCAGGGGTACTTCACCCCTCCACTTT	CASSQAGRGTSPLHF
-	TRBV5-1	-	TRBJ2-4	TGCGCCAGCAGCTTGACTCAAGCCAAAAACATTCAGTACTTC	CASSLTQAKNIQYF
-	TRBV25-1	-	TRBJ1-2	TGTGCCAGCAGTGATGGCTTCGCAGGGAACTCTGGCTACACCTTC	CASSDGFAGNSGYTF
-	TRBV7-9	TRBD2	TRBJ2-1	TGTTCCAGCAGCTTAGGGACTAGCGGGAGCAATGAGCAGTTCTTC	CSSSLGTSGSNEQFF
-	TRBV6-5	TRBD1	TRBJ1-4	TGTGCCAGCGGGGGACAGCCAAACCATGAAAAACTGTTTTTT	CASGGQPNHEKLFF
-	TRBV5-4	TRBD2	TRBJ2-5	TGTGCCAGCAGCTTGGTACTAGCGGAAGAGACCCAGTACTTC	CASSLVLAEETQYF
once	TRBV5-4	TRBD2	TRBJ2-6	TGTGCCAGCAGCTTGGGAGGTAGCGGGAGATGGTCTGGGGCCAACGTCCTGACTTTC	CASSLGGSGRWSGANVLTF
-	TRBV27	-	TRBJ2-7	TGTGCCAGCACCCACAGGTACGAGCAGTACTTC	CASTHRYEQYF
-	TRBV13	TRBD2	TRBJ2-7	TGTGCCAGCAGCTTAGGCGGGGGGGGTAGCTCCTACGAGCAGTACTTC	CASSLGGGGSSYEQYF
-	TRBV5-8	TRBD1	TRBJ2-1	TGTGCCAGCAGCCTAACAGGGGGCGCCGACAATGAGCAGTTCTTC	CASSLTGGADNEQFF
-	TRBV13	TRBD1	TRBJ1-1	TGTGCCAGCAGTAGTATCAGGGGGCGCGAGGTGAACACTGAAGCTTTCTTT	CASSSIRGREVNTEAFF
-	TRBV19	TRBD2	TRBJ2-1	TGTGCCAGTAGTATAGTGGGACTAACCTCCTACAATGAGCAGTTCTTC	CASSIVGLTSYNEQFF
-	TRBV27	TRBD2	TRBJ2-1	TGTGCCAGCAGTCTAGCGGGAGTGGAGTACAATGAGCAGTTCTTC	CASSLAGVEYNEQFF
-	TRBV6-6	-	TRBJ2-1	TGTGCCAGCAGTTATACAACAGGATACAATGAGCAGTTCTTC	CASSYTTGYNEQFF
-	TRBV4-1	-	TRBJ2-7	TGCGCCAGCAGCCAAGGGACAGATTACGAGCAGTACTTC	CASSQGTDYEQYF
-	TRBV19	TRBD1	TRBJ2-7	TGTGCCAGTAGCCCCGCGGCAGGGGGCTCCTACGAGCAGTACTTC	CASSPAAGGSYEQYF
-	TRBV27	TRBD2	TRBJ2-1	TGTGCCAGCAGTTCCTTGGCGGGAGTGGTTCTCTATGAGCAGTTCTTC	CASSSLAGVVLYEQFF
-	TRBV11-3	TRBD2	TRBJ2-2	TGTGCCAGCAGCTTAGGCGAGGGACTAGCGGGGGCCGGGGAGCTGTTTTTT	CASSLGEGLAGAGELFF
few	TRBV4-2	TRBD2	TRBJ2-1	TGTGCCAGCAGCCAAGCGGGGGGTGAGCAGTTCTTC	CASSQAGGEQFF
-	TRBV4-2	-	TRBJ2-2	TGTGCCAGCAGCCAACAGGACAGAAACACCGGGGAGCTGTTTTTT	CASSQQDRNTGELFF
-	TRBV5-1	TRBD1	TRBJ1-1	TGCGCCAGCAGCTCCCCTGGGACAGGGGGCTCGAACACTGAAGCTTTCTTT	CASSSPGTGGSNTEAFF
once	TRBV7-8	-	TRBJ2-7	TGTGCCAGCAGCGCCGACGGGATAGTTTTGTACGAGCAGTACTTC	CASSADGIVLYEQYF
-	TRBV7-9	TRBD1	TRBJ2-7	TGTGCCAGCAGCTTAGGAGACAGGGGCTCCTACGAGCAGTACTTC	CASSLGDRGSYEQYF
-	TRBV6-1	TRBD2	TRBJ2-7	TGTGCCAGCAGTGCCCTAGCGGGGTCCTCCTACGAGCAGTACTTC	CASSALAGSSYEQYF
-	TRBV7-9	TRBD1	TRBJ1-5	TGTGCCAGCAGCCCAGGACAGGGAAATCAGCCCCAGCATTTT	CASSPGQGNQPQHF
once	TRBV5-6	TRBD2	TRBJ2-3	TGTGCCAGCAGCTTGTGGGGGGGGACAGATACGCAGTATTTT	CASSLWGGTDTQYF
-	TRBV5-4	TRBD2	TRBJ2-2	TGTGCCAGCAGCCAACTCGGGGGGGGCCACACCGGGGAGCTGTTTTTT	CASSQLGGGHTGELFF
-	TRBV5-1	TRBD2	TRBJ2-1	TGCGCCAGCAGCCTCCGGACTAGCGGGACGGGTGAGCAGTTCTTC	CASSLRTSGTGEQFF
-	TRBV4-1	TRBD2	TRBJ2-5	TGCGCCAGCAGCTCCTCGCGGACTAGCGGGAGGGCCCGGGAAGAGACCCAGTACTTC	CASSSSRTSGRAREETQYF
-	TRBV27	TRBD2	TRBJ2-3	TGTGCCAGCAGTCAACTAGCGAGAAGCACAGATACGCAGTATTTT	CASSQLARSTDTQYF
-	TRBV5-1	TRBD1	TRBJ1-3	TGCGCCAGCAGCCTGACAGGGGCTGGAAACACCATATATTTT	CASSLTGAGNTIYF
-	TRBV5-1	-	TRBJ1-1	TGCGCCAGCAGCTTGGATGGCCAGGGGACTGAAGCTTTCTTT	CASSLDGQGTEAFF
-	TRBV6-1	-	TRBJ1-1	TGTGCCAGCAGTTCGTTTGAGGAAGCTTTCTTT	CASSSFEEAFF
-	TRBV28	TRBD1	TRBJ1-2	TGTGCCAGCAGTTTGGGCCGGACAGGGGGCAGTCGTGATGGCTACACCTTC	CASSLGRTGGSRDGYTF
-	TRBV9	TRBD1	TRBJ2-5	TGTGCCAGCAGCCCTCGGGGGACAGGGGCTTCGCGGGAGACCCAGTACTTC	CASSPRGTGASRETQYF
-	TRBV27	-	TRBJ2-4	TGTGCCAGCAAAAGCGGTTCTAGGCGTCAGTACTTC	CASKSGSRRQYF
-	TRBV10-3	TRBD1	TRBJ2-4	TGTGCCATCAGTGAGGCAACAGGGGGCATTCAGTACTTC	CAISEATGGIQYF
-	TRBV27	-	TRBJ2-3	TGTGCCAGCAGTCATACCGTGGGGGGAGATACGCAGTATTTT	CASSHTVGGDTQYF
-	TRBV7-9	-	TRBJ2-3	TGTGCCAGCAGCTCCAGGACGCAGTATTTT	CASSSRTQYF
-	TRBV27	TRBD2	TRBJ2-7	TGTGCCAGCAGTTTATCGAAGGGACTACTTTACTACGAGCAGTACTTC	CASSLSKGLLYYEQYF
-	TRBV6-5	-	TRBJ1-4	TGTGCCAGCAGTTACTCGACGGGGGGCGCGAATGAAAAACTGTTTTTT	CASSYSTGGANEKLFF
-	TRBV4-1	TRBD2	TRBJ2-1	TGCGCCAGCAGCCAAGGCAGCGGGAGCTCCTACAATGAGCAGTTCTTC	CASSQGSGSSYNEQFF
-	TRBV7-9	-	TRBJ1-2	TGTTCCAGCAGCTATCAACTAGATGGCTACACCTTC	CSSSYQLDGYTF